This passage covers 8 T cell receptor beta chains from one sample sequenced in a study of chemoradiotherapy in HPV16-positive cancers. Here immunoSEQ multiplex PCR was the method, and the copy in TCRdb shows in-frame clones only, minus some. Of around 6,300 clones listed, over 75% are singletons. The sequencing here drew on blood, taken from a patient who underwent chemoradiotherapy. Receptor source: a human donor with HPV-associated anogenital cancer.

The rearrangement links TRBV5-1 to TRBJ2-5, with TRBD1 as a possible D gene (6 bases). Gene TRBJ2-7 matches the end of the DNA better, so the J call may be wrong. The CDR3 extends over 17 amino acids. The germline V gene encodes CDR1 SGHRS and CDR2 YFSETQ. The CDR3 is CASSLALSTGTAYEQYF. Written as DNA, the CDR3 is TGCGCCAGCAGCTTGGCCTTGAGCACAGGGACCGCCTACGAGCAGTACTTC.

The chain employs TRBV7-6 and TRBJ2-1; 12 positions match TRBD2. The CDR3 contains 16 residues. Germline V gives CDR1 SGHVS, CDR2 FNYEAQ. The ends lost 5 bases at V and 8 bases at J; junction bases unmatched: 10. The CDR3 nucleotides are TGTGCCAGCAGCCCTTATCCTAGCGGGGGGGCCGATGAGCAGTTCTTC. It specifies CASSPYPSGGADEQFF.

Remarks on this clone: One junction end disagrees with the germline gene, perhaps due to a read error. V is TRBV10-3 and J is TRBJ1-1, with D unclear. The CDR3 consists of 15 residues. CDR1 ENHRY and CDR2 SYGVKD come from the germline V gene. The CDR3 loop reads CAIPQSRGSPSLLNF. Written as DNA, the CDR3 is TGTGCCATCCCACAGTCGCGGGGATCCCCCTCGTTGCTTAACTTT.

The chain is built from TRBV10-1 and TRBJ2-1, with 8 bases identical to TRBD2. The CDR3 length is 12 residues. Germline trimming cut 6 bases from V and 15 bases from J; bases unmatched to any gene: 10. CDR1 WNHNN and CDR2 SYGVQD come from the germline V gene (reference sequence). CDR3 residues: CASSFGTSLMFF. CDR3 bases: TGCGCCAGCAGCTTCGGGACTAGTCTTATGTTCTTC.

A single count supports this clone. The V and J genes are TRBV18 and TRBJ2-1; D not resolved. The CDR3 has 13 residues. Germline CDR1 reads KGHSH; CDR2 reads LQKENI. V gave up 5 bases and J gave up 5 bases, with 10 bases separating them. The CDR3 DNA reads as TGTGCCAGCTCAATACTTCCCGACAATGAGCAGTTCTTC. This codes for CASSILPDNEQFF.

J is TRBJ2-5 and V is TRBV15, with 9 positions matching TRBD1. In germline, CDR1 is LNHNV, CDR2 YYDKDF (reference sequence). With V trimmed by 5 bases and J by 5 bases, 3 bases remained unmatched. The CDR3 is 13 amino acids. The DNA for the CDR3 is TGTGCCACCAGCCCGACAGGGGGTGAGACCCAGTACTTC. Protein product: CATSPTGGETQYF.

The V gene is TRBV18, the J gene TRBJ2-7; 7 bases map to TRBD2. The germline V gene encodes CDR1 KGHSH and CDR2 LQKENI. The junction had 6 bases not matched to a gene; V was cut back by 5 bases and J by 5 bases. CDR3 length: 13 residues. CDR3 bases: TGTGCCAGCTCATCGGGACTAAAGAACGAGCAGTACTTC. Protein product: CASSSGLKNEQYF.

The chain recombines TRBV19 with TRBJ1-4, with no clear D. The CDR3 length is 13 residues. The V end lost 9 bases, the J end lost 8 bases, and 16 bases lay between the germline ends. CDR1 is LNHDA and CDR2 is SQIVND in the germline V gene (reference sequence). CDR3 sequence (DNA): TGTGCCAGCCGGACCGAGGCGCGCGAAAAACTGTTTTTT. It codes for CASRTEAREKLFF.